Listed here are 21 T cell receptor beta chains from one sample, sequenced in a study of OX40 agonist ivuxolimab in advanced cancers. Sequencing was performed with immunoSEQ multiplex PCR; in TCRdb, only in-frame clones are kept and a portion is missing. The sample includes approximately 90,000 clones, around 88% of them seen just once. The sequences come from CD4+ or CD8+ T cells sorted from blood, collected in a trial of the OX40 agonist ivuxolimab. These receptors originate from an adult with an advanced solid tumor such as melanoma, head and neck, liver or kidney cancer.

The chain recombines TRBV28 with TRBJ2-2; perhaps TRBD1 as D (6 bases). This CDR3 spans 15 amino acids. Germline assignment: CDR1 MDHEN and CDR2 SYDVKM. V was trimmed by 5 bases and J by 4 bases, leaving 14 bases between them. The CDR3 sequence is CASSPPGQGTGELFF. DNA for the CDR3: TGTGCCAGCAGTCCCCCGGGACAAGGCACCGGGGAGCTGTTTTTT.

This chain's CDR3 is CASSAYRGNGDTQYF. CDR3 in DNA: TGTGCCAGCAGCGCCTACAGGGGGAATGGAGATACGCAGTATTTT. This chain uses TRBV11-3 with TRBJ2-3; 8 bases align to TRBD1. The CDR3 contains 15 residues. The germline V gene has CDR1 SGHNT and CDR2 YENEEA. With V trimmed by 5 bases and J by 5 bases, 9 bases remained unmatched.

V gene TRBV2 combines with J gene TRBJ2-5; D gene unclear. Germline CDR1 reads SNHLY; CDR2 reads FYNNEI. This CDR3 is 12 amino acids long. With 5 bases removed from V and 7 bases from J, the gap between germline ends came to 11 bases. This CDR3 reads CASSTPVGTQYF. DNA of the CDR3: TGTGCCAGCAGTACCCCGGTCGGGACCCAGTACTTC.

This chain joins TRBV7-8 and TRBJ2-7; 10 nucleotides line up with TRBD2. The CDR3 runs 16 residues. The germline V gene encodes CDR1 SGHVS and CDR2 FQNEAQ. With V trimmed by 2 bases and J by 2 bases, 6 bases remained unmatched. In DNA form, the CDR3 reads TGTGCCAGCAGCTTAATAGTGCTAGCGGGGGCCTACGAGCAGTACTTC. Translation gives CASSLIVLAGAYEQYF.

This rearrangement joins TRBV6-1 to TRBJ1-6; the D gene is possibly TRBD1 (6 bases). This CDR3 spans 11 amino acids. V was shortened by 11 bases and J by 10 bases, with 12 bases between the two germline ends. CDR1 is MNHNS, CDR2 SASEGT, per germline. The DNA of the CDR3 is TGTGCCGGGGGGCAACGGTCACCCCTCCACTTT. This sequence encodes CAGGQRSPLHF.

The CDR3 region is CASSFFGTSDTDTQYF. The CDR3, as DNA: TGTGCCAGCAGCTTTTTTGGGACTAGCGACACAGATACGCAGTATTTT. This chain joins TRBV7-3 and TRBJ2-3, with 10 positions matching TRBD2. CDR1 is SGHTA and CDR2 is FQGTGA in the germline V gene. This CDR3 spans 16 amino acids. Unmatched junction bases numbered 5, after V lost 3 bases and J lost 2 bases.

This clone was recorded a few times. This sequence joins TRBV18 and TRBJ2-3; 11 bases map to TRBD2. Trimming cost V 3 bases and J 1 base; bases outside gene matches: 6. The CDR3 totals 17 residues. Looked up from germline, CDR1 is KGHSH and CDR2 is LQKENI. CDR3: CASSPLLAGVGTDTQYF. CDR3 in DNA: TGTGCCAGCTCACCCTTACTAGCGGGAGTAGGCACAGATACGCAGTATTTT.

This chain links TRBV7-9 with TRBJ2-5; TRBD2 agrees at 12 bases. V lost 5 bases to trimming and J lost 4 bases; unmatched junction nucleotides: 2. Germline V gene data show CDR1 as SEHNR and CDR2 as FQNEAQ (reference sequence). The CDR3 contains 14 residues. CDR3 amino acids: CASSQTSGGETQYF. DNA of the CDR3: TGTGCCAGCAGCCAGACTAGCGGGGGAGAGACCCAGTACTTC.

This clone was picked up one time. The chain is built from TRBV7-9 and TRBJ2-2; TRBD1 agrees at 7 bases. The CDR3 length is 15 residues. Trimming took 0 bases from V and 7 from J; bases not matched to a gene: 5. Per the germline V gene, CDR1 is SEHNR and CDR2 is FQNEAQ (reference sequence). The CDR3 spells CASSLARGNGGELFF. The CDR3 DNA follows: TGTGCCAGCAGCTTAGCCAGGGGGAACGGCGGGGAGCTGTTTTTT.

The V gene is TRBV23-1, the J gene TRBJ1-5, with D maybe TRBD1 (5 bases). TRBV23-1 is reported as an ORF; its role is uncertain. V lost 3 bases and J lost 0, with 24 bases in between. The CDR3 length is 20 residues. CDR3 region: CASSHLIGDSLRNSNQPQHF. In DNA, the CDR3 is TGCGCCAGCAGTCACCTTATAGGGGACTCGCTAAGAAATAGCAATCAGCCCCAGCATTTT.

The rearrangement links TRBV7-8 to TRBJ1-2, with D hard to call. The ends were cut back, 1 base at V and 0 bases at J, with 3 bases in the middle. The germline V gene has CDR1 SGHVS and CDR2 FQNEAQ. The CDR3 consists of 13 residues. As DNA, the CDR3 is TGTGCCAGCAGCTTAGGTCCTAACTATGGCTACACCTTC. Protein sequence: CASSLGPNYGYTF.

V and J are TRBV19 and TRBJ2-7; 8 nucleotides match TRBD1. The CDR3 contains 14 residues. Germline trimming cut 1 base from V and 2 bases from J; bases unmatched to any gene: 1. CDR1 is LNHDA, CDR2 SQIVND, per germline (reference sequence). In DNA form, the CDR3 reads TGTGCCAGTAGTATAGGGGGACAGGCCTACGAGCAGTACTTC. Translation: CASSIGGQAYEQYF.

This clone was observed a single time. The chain employs TRBV29-1 and TRBJ1-3; 7 bases map to TRBD1. The CDR3 runs 17 residues. V gave up 6 bases and J gave up 0 bases; unmatched junction bases: 14. Germline assignment: CDR1 SQVTM and CDR2 ANQGSEA. Here the CDR3 DNA reads TGCAGCGTCGCGACGGGACAGTTCCCGCCCTCTGGAAACACCATATATTTT. Translation: CSVATGQFPPSGNTIYF.

The V gene is TRBV6-1, the J gene TRBJ1-4, with D possibly matching TRBD1 (6 bases). V lost 2 bases and J lost 1, with 17 bases in between. This CDR3 is built from 18 residues. The germline gives CDR1 MNHNS, CDR2 SASEGT. The CDR3 bases are TGTGCCAGCAGTGAATTTTTGGGGGGGGCCGGAACTAATGAAAAACTGTTTTTT. Residues: CASSEFLGGAGTNEKLFF.

The J gene is TRBJ2-2, the V gene TRBV14; D is unclear. Looked up from germline, CDR1 is SGHDN and CDR2 is FVKESK. The CDR3 contains 14 residues. Between the trimmed V and J ends, which lost 6 bases and 3 bases, there was a span of 11 bases. The chain's CDR3 is CASRPNIDTGELFF. The CDR3 DNA is TGTGCCAGCAGGCCGAACATAGACACCGGGGAGCTGTTTTTT.

The V and J genes are TRBV7-2 and TRBJ2-1, with 8 bases matching TRBD1. After removal of 5 bases from V and 2 bases from J, the junction contained 5 bases not matched to a gene. The CDR3 contains 15 residues. Looked up from germline, CDR1 is SGHTA and CDR2 is FQGNSA. The CDR3 DNA follows: TGTGCCAGCAGCATCCGACAGGGGACCTACAATGAGCAGTTCTTC. Translating it yields CASSIRQGTYNEQFF.

This clone was seen a single time. The V gene is TRBV28, the J gene TRBJ2-1; a weak D match, TRBD2 (6 bases). Trimming took 1 base from V and 5 from J, leaving 12 bases between them. Germline V CDR1 and CDR2: MDHEN, SYDVKM. The CDR3 runs to 15 residues. In nucleotides, the CDR3 is TGTGCCAGCAGTTTATCAGCTAGCGCCCACAATGAGCAGTTCTTC. This sequence encodes CASSLSASAHNEQFF.

The CDR3 is CASSSFSAYGYTF. CDR3 in DNA: TGTGCCAGCAGTTCCTTTTCGGCCTATGGCTACACCTTC. The chain combines TRBV6-6 with TRBJ1-2; D is unresolved. There are 13 residues in the CDR3. Germline V gene sequence: CDR1 MNHNY, CDR2 SVGAGI (reference sequence). V gave up 4 bases and J gave up 4 bases, with 10 bases separating them.

This sequence joins TRBV5-4 and TRBJ2-5; 9 bases are shared with TRBD2. The CDR3 covers 13 residues. With 5 bases clipped from V and 7 bases from J, the junction kept 6 bases outside the gene matches. Germline-derived CDR1 and CDR2 are SGHNT and YYREEE (reference sequence). In DNA form, the CDR3 reads TGTGCCAGCAGTCCCGGCGGGGGGGGGACCCAGTACTTC. As protein: CASSPGGGGTQYF.

DNA of the CDR3: TGTGCCAGCAGTTACCTTACACCCAACTATGGCTACACCTTC. Protein: CASSYLTPNYGYTF. The rearrangement links TRBV6-5 to TRBJ1-2; D not certain. CDR3 length: 14 residues. Between the trimmed V and J ends, which lost 2 bases and 2 bases, there was a span of 9 bases. The germline V gene encodes CDR1 MNHEY and CDR2 SVGAGI.

The chain employs TRBV7-2 and TRBJ1-6; D gene ambiguous. Germline CDR1 is SGHTA and CDR2 is FQGNSA. The CDR3 is 14 residues long. V was pared by 0 bases and J by 9 bases, with 9 bases between. CDR3: CASSLATAASPLHF. CDR3 sequence (DNA): TGTGCCAGCAGCTTAGCGACGGCAGCTTCACCCCTCCACTTT.